A single T cell receptor beta chain is shown here with its context. Its antigen is unknown. These data come from a study of CD8+ T cells in alopecia areata. Reverse transcribed after extraction, RNA yielded cDNA as the sequencing template. Method: immunoSEQ multiplex PCR; TCRdb's copy keeps in-frame clones and lacks some. The sample includes 150,000 to 200,000 clones, 59% seen only once; the top ten take roughly 14%. This CDR3 region has 11 residues. CDR1 is SQVTM and CDR2 is ANQGSEA in the germline V gene. With 6 bases removed from V and 6 bases from J, the gap between germline ends came to 11 bases. Study-level results: Scalp repertoires also include resident alphabeta T cells from normal skin.

The V gene is TRBV29-1, the J gene TRBJ1-1, with D uncertain. The sample here was CD4+ T cells sorted from blood, taken at week 0. This receptor was identified in a human donor with alopecia areata. The CDR3 DNA reads TGCAGCGTAATCCCCGGCGCTGAAGCTTTCTTT. Its protein is CSVIPGAEAFF.